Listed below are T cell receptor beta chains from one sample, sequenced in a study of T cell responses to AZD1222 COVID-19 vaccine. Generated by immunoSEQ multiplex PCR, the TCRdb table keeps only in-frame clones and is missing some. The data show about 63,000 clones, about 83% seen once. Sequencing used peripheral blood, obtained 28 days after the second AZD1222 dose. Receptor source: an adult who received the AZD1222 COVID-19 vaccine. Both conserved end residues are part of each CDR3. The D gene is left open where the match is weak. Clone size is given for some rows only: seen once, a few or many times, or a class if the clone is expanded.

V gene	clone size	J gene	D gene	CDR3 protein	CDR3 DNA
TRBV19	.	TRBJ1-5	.	CASSLMTGNQPQHF	TGTGCCAGTAGTCTTATGACAGGAAATCAGCCCCAGCATTTT
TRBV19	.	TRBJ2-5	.	CASTPPRGVETQYF	TGTGCCAGTACCCCCCCGAGAGGGGTGGAGACCCAGTACTTC
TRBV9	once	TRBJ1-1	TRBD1	CASSVGQGIGNTEAFF	TGTGCCAGCAGCGTAGGACAGGGGATTGGGAACACTGAAGCTTTCTTT
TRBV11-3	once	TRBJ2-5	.	CASSSAGGETQYF	TGTGCCAGCAGTTCGGCCGGAGGGGAGACCCAGTACTTC
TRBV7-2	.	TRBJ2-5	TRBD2	CASSSGTSMGVWETQYF	TGTGCCAGCAGCTCCGGGACTAGCATGGGGGTTTGGGAGACCCAGTACTTC
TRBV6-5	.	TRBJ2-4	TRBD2	CASSYALAGVGGIQYF	TGTGCCAGCAGTTACGCACTAGCGGGGGTGGGTGGCATTCAGTACTTC
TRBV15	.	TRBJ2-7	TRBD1	CATSRGPGQGTDEQYF	TGTGCCACCAGCAGGGGGCCGGGACAGGGGACGGACGAGCAGTACTTC
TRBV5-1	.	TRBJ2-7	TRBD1	CASSLGSPRDRGGEQYF	TGCGCCAGCAGCTTGGGGTCCCCCCGGGACAGGGGCGGCGAGCAGTACTTC
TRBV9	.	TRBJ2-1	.	CASRQDGGEQFF	TGTGCCAGCAGACAAGACGGGGGTGAGCAGTTCTTC
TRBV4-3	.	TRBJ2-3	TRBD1	CASSQAQGGTDTQYF	TGCGCCAGCAGCCAAGCTCAGGGGGGCACAGATACGCAGTATTTT
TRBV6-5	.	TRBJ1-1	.	CASSPGLNTEAFF	TGTGCCAGCAGCCCCGGCCTGAACACTGAAGCTTTCTTT
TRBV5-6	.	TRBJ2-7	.	CASSRTTGHEQYF	TGTGCCAGCAGCCGAACGACGGGGCACGAGCAGTACTTC
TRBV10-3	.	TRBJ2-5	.	CAISERETQYF	TGTGCCATCAGTGAAAGAGAGACCCAGTACTTC
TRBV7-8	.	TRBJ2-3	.	CASSSQGLFTDTQYF	TGTGCCAGCAGCTCCCAGGGCCTTTTCACAGATACGCAGTATTTT
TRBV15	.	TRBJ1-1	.	CATSREARMNTEAFF	TGTGCCACCAGCAGAGAAGCCAGGATGAACACTGAAGCTTTCTTT
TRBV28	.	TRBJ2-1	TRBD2	CASSLAGASSYNEQFF	TGTGCCAGCAGTCTAGCGGGGGCAAGCTCCTACAATGAGCAGTTCTTC
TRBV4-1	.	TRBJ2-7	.	CASSQGARLYEQYF	TGCGCCAGCAGCCAAGGAGCCCGGCTCTACGAGCAGTACTTC
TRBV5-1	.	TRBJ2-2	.	CASSPLLGESGELFF	TGCGCCAGCAGCCCACTTCTGGGTGAGAGCGGGGAGCTGTTTTTT
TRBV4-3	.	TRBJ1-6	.	CASSQEGPGSNSPLHF	TGCGCCAGCAGCCAAGAGGGGCCGGGGAGCAATTCACCCCTCCACTTT
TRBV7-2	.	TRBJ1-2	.	CASSSPRGRGAYGYTF	TGTGCCAGCAGCTCACCCCGGGGTCGGGGCGCCTATGGCTACACCTTC
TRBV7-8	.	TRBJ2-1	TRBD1	CASSLDRGLNEQFF	TGTGCCAGCAGCTTAGACAGGGGATTAAATGAGCAGTTCTTC
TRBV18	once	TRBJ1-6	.	CASSVGTSDSPLHF	TGTGCCAGCTCGGTCGGGACGTCGGATTCACCCCTCCACTTT
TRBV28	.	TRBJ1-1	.	CASIPRRGMNTEAFF	TGTGCCAGCATCCCACGTAGGGGCATGAACACTGAAGCTTTCTTT